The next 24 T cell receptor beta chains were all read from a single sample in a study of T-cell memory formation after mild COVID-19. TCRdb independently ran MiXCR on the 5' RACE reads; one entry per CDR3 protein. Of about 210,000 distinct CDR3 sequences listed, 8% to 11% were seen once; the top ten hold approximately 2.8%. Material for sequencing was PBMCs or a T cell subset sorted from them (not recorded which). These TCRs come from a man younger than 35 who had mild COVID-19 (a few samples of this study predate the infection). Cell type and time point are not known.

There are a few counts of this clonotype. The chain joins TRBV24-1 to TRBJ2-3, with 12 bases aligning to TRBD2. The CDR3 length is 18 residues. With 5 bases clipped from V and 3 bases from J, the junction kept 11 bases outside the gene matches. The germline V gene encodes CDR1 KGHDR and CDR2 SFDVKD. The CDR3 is CATSGTPGLAGVTDTQYF. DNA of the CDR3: TGTGCCACCAGTGGGACTCCGGGACTAGCGGGTGTTACAGATACGCAGTATTTT.

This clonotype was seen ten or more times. CDR3 sequence reads: CASSLLCLTGWTDTQYF. The CDR3 DNA reads as TGTGCCAGCAGTTTATTGTGTTTGACAGGGTGGACAGATACGCAGTATTTT. J is TRBJ2-3 and V is TRBV27; 7 nucleotides line up with TRBD1. The CDR3 has 17 amino acids. Germline V CDR1 and CDR2: MNHEY, SMNVEV (reference sequence). The junction had 10 bases not matched to a gene; V was cut back by 1 base and J by 3 bases.

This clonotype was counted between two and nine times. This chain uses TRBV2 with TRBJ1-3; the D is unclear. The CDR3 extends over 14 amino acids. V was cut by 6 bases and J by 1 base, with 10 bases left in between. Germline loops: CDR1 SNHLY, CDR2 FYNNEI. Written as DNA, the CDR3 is TGTGCCAGCAGGGTCGATGGGTCTGGAAACACCATATATTTT. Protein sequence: CASRVDGSGNTIYF.

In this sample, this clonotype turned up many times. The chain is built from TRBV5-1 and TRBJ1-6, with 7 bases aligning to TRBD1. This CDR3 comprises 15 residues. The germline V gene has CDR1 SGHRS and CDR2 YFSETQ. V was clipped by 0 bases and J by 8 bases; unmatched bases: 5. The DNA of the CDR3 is TGCGCCAGCAGCTTGGCGAGCAGGGGGGATTCACCCCTCCACTTT. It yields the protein CASSLASRGDSPLHF. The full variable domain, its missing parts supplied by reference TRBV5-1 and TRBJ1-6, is KAGVTQTPRYLIKTRGQQVTLSCSPISGHRSVSWYQQTPGQGLQFLFEYFSETQRNKGNFPGRFSGRQFSNSRSEMNVSTLELGDSALYLCASSLASRGDSPLHFGNGTRLTVT.

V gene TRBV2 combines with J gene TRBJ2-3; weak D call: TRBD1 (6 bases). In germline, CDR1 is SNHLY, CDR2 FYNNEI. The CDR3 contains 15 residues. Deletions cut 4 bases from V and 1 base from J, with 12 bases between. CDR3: CASSVDRLGTDTQYF. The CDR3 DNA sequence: TGTGCCAGCAGTGTAGACAGGTTAGGCACAGATACGCAGTATTTT.

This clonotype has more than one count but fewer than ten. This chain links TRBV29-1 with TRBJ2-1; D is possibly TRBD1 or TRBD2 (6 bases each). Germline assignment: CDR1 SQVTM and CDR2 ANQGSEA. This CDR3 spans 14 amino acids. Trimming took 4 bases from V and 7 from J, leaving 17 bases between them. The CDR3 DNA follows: TGCAGCGTTGGGTCCGGGGGCGGCACGAATGAGCAGTTCTTC. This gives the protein CSVGSGGGTNEQFF.

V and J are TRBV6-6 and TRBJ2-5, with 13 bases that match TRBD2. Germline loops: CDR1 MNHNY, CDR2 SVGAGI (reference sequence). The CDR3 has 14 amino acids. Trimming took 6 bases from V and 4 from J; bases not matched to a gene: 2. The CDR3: CASRLAGGGETQYF. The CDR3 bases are TGTGCCAGCAGACTAGCGGGGGGGGGAGAGACCCAGTACTTC.

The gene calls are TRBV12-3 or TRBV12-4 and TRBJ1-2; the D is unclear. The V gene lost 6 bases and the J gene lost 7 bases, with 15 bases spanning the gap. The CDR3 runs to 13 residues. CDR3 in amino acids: CASSHGESLGYTF. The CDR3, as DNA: TGTGCCAGCAGCCACGGTGAATCTCTTGGCTACACCTTC.

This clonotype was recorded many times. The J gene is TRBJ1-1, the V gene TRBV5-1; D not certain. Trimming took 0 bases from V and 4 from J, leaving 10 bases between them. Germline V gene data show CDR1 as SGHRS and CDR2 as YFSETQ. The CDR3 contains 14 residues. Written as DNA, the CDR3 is TGCGCCAGCAGCTTGGGGGTCTCCGGCACTGAAGCTTTCTTT. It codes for CASSLGVSGTEAFF.

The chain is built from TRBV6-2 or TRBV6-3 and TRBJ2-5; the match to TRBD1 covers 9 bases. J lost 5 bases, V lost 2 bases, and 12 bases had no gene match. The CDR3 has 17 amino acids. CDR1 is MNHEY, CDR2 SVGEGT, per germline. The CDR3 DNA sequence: TGTGCCAGCAGTTACCGCTTGGCCGGGACAGGGCGGGAGACCCAGTACTTC. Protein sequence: CASSYRLAGTGRETQYF.

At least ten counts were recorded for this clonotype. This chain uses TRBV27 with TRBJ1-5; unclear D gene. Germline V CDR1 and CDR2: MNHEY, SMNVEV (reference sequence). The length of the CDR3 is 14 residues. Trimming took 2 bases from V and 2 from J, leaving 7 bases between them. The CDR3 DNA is TGTGCCAGCAGTTTAAGGCCCGGCAATCAGCCCCAGCATTTT. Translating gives CASSLRPGNQPQHF.

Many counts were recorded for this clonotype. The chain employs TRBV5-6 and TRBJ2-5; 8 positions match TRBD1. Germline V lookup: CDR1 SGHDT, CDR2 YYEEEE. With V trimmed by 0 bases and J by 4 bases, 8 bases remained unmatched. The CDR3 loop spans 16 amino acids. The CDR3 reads CASSLGLNRGAETQYF. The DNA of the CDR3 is TGTGCCAGCAGCTTGGGGCTGAACAGGGGGGCAGAGACCCAGTACTTC.

CDR3 DNA sequence: TGTGCCAGCAGCTTAAAGGAAGCTTTCTTT. It translates to CASSLKEAFF. The chain is built from TRBV5-7 and TRBJ1-1; D uncertain. TRBV5-7 is noted as an ORF with a role that remains uncertain. CDR3 length equals 10 residues. Trimming removed 2 bases at V and 8 bases at J, with 4 bases between.

CDR3 sequence (DNA): TGTGCCAGCAGTAACGAGGTGACTAGCGGGGGGGATGAGCAGTTCTTC. Protein sequence: CASSNEVTSGGDEQFF. J is TRBJ2-1 and V is TRBV2; 14 bases align to TRBD2. In germline, CDR1 is SNHLY, CDR2 FYNNEI. CDR3 length: 16 residues. V was pared by 5 bases and J by 8 bases, with 8 bases of the junction left unmatched.

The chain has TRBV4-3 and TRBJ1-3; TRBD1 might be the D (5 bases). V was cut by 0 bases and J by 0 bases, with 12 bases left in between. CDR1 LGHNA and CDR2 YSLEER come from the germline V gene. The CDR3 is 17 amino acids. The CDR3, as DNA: TGCGCCAGCAGCCAAGATCAAGGGACCCCCTCTGGAAACACCATATATTTT. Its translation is CASSQDQGTPSGNTIYF.

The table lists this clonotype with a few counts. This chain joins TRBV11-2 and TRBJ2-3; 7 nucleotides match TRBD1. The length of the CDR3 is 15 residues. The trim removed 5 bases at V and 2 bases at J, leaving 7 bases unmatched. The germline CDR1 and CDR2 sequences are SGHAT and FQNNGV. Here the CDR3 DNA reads TGTGCCAGCAGCAACAGGGGAATACTCACAGATACGCAGTATTTT. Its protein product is CASSNRGILTDTQYF.

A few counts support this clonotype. This chain's CDR3 is CASSQAWGLVTGELFF. The CDR3 nucleotides are TGTGCCAGCAGCCAAGCCTGGGGGCTAGTCACCGGGGAGCTGTTTTTT. The chain uses TRBV14 and TRBJ2-2; TRBD1 might be the D (6 bases). V was pared by 1 base and J by 4 bases, with 13 bases between. The CDR3 sequence is 16 residues long. Germline V gene lookup returns CDR1 SGHDN and CDR2 FVKESK.

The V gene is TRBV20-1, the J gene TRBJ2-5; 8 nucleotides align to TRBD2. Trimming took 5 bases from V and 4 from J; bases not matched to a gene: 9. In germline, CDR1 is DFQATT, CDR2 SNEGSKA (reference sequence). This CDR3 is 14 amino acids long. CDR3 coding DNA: TGCAGTGCTCCCCCTCCGGGACTAGTAGAGACCCAGTACTTC. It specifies CSAPPPGLVETQYF.

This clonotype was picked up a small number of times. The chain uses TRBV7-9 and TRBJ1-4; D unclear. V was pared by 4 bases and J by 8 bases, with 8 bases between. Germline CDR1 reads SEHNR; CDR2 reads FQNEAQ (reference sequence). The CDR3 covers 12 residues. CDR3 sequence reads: CASSSQREKLFF. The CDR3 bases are TGTGCCAGCAGCTCCCAAAGAGAAAAACTGTTTTTT.

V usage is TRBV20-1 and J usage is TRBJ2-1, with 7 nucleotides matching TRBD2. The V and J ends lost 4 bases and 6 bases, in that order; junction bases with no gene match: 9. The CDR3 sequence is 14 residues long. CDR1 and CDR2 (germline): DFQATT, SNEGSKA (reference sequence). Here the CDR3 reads CSATAGGGANEQFF. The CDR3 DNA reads TGCAGTGCTACTGCCGGCGGGGGTGCCAATGAGCAGTTCTTC.

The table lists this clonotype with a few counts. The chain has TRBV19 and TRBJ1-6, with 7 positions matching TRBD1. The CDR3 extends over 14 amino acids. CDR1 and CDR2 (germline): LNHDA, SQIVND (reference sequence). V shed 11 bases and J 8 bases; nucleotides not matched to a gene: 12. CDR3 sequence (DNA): TGTGCCTCCGCCCAGGAGACAGGGTATTCACCCCTCCACTTT. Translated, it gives CASAQETGYSPLHF.

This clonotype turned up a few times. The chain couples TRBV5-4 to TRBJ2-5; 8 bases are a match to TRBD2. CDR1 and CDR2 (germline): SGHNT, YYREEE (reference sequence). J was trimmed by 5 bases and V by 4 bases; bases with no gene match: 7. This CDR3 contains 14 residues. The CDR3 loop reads CASSPASGGETQYF. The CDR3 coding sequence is TGTGCCAGCAGCCCCGCGTCGGGGGGGGAGACCCAGTACTTC.

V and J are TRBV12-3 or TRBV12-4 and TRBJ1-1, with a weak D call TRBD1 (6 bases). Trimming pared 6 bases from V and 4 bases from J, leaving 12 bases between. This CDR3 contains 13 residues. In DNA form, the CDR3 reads TGTGCCAGCAGATTAACAGGGCGCACTGAAGCTTTCTTT. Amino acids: CASRLTGRTEAFF.

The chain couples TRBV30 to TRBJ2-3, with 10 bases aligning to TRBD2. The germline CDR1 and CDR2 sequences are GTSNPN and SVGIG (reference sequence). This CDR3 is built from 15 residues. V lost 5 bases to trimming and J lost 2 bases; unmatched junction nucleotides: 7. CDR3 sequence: CAWGATSGVTDTQYF. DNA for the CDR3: TGTGCCTGGGGCGCTACTAGCGGGGTCACAGATACGCAGTATTTT.